What follows are 17 T cell receptor beta chains derived from one specimen sequenced in a study of T-cell memory formation after mild COVID-19. TCRdb re-called the 5' RACE reads with MiXCR, one entry per CDR3 protein. The table shows about 350,000 distinct CDR3 sequences, with roughly 13% occurring only once. The specimen sequenced was PBMCs or a T cell subset sorted from them (not recorded which). Receptors originate from a young man who had mild COVID-19 (a few samples of this study predate the infection). Cell type and time point are not known.

Only a few counts were recorded for this clonotype. V is TRBV24-1 and J is TRBJ2-2; TRBD1 agrees at 7 bases. Germline V gene sequence: CDR1 KGHDR, CDR2 SFDVKD. The V segment lost 4 bases and the J segment 4 bases; nucleotides outside the gene matches: 5. The CDR3 is 15 residues long. CDR3 DNA sequence: TGTGCCACCAGTGAATACAGGGGTGGCACCGGGGAGCTGTTTTTT. This gives the protein CATSEYRGGTGELFF.

This chain uses TRBV7-3 with TRBJ2-2; 12 bases agree with TRBD2. Per germline, CDR1 SGHTA and CDR2 FQGTGA. The J segment lost 7 bases and the V segment lost 5 bases, leaving 5 bases of the junction unmatched. The CDR3 spans 15 residues. CDR3 region: CASSAQGLAGGELFF. The CDR3 DNA reads as TGTGCCAGCAGCGCGCAGGGACTAGCGGGCGGGGAGCTGTTTTTT.

This clonotype was seen a few times. The chain joins TRBV5-1 to TRBJ2-5; D is undetermined. The CDR3 extends over 13 amino acids. The ends were cut back, 3 bases at V and 1 base at J, with 7 bases in the middle. Germline lookup yields CDR1 SGHRS and CDR2 YFSETQ. CDR3 nucleotide sequence: TGCGCCAGCAGCTCGAGGTCCCAAGAGACCCAGTACTTC. Protein sequence: CASSSRSQETQYF.

The V gene is TRBV5-1, the J gene TRBJ2-3; D possibly matches TRBD1 or TRBD2 (5 bases each). CDR3 length equals 14 residues. Trimming took 5 bases from V and 4 from J, leaving 14 bases between them. Germline CDR1 and CDR2: SGHRS and YFSETQ. In DNA, the CDR3 is TGCGCCAGCAGGACTGGGGGTCGAGCAGATACGCAGTATTTT. Translated: CASRTGGRADTQYF.

V and J are TRBV5-1 and TRBJ2-7; D gene uncertain. V was clipped by 3 bases and J by 3 bases, with 10 bases between them. This CDR3 spans 13 amino acids. From germline, CDR1 is SGHRS and CDR2 YFSETQ. CDR3 nucleotides: TGCGCCAGCAGCTCGTCGAACGGCTACGAGCAGTACTTC. Protein product: CASSSSNGYEQYF.

This clonotype was observed at least ten times. This chain connects TRBV7-2 to TRBJ2-1, with 9 nucleotides matching TRBD2. In germline, CDR1 is SGHTA, CDR2 FQGNSA. CDR3 length: 15 residues. J was trimmed by 9 bases and V by 1 base; bases with no gene match: 7. For the CDR3, the DNA is TGTGCCAGCAGCTTAGTAGGTCTAGCGGGGAGTGAGCAGTTCTTC. Translating it yields CASSLVGLAGSEQFF.

This clonotype was counted a few times. The rearrangement uses TRBV2 and TRBJ2-1; D remains ambiguous. Deletions cut 4 bases from V and 8 bases from J, with 9 bases between. The CDR3 contains 12 residues. From germline, CDR1 is SNHLY and CDR2 FYNNEI. The CDR3 DNA is TGTGCCAGCAGTGTGCAGAAGGATGAGCAGTTCTTC. Its translation is CASSVQKDEQFF.

This clonotype was seen a handful of times. The chain uses TRBV5-1 and TRBJ1-6, with D unresolved. The CDR3 spans 16 residues. Germline V CDR1 and CDR2: SGHRS, YFSETQ. Trimming cost V 0 bases and J 7 bases, with 14 bases left between them. The CDR3 reads CASSLDWGRPNSPLHF. The CDR3 region has the DNA TGCGCCAGCAGCTTGGATTGGGGTCGGCCCAATTCACCCCTCCACTTT.

This CDR3 reads CAWTQTGWSDEQYF. The CDR3 coding sequence is TGTGCCTGGACCCAGACAGGGTGGTCGGACGAGCAGTACTTC. V is TRBV30 and J is TRBJ2-7, with 7 bases that match TRBD1. Trimming cost V 4 bases and J 5 bases; bases outside gene matches: 11. Germline assignment: CDR1 GTSNPN and CDR2 SVGIG (reference sequence). The CDR3 sequence is 14 residues long.

This clonotype was detected ten times or more. The J gene is TRBJ2-5, the V gene TRBV20-1; D call uncertain. With 5 bases removed from V and 2 bases from J, the gap between germline ends came to 9 bases. CDR1 is DFQATT, CDR2 SNEGSKA, per germline (reference sequence). The CDR3 spans 12 residues. CDR3 in DNA: TGCAGTGCTCTTGACATACAAGAGACCCAGTACTTC. Translation: CSALDIQETQYF.

This clonotype has just a few counts. The V gene is TRBV29-1, the J gene TRBJ2-7; 10 bases are shared with TRBD2. The CDR3 is 14 amino acids. The germline V gene encodes CDR1 SQVTM and CDR2 ANQGSEA. Losses at the gene ends were 7 bases for V and 7 bases for J; bases not matched to a gene: 13. The DNA of the CDR3 is TGCAGCGCGCGCGGACTAGCGGCCCCCGGGGAGCAGTACTTC. This translates into CSARGLAAPGEQYF.

This clonotype was recorded a few times. V gene TRBV6-2 or TRBV6-3 combines with J gene TRBJ2-3; D assignment may be TRBD1 or TRBD2 (6 bases each). Germline CDR1 is MNHEY and CDR2 is SVGEGT. CDR3 length: 16 amino acids. The V end lost 6 bases, the J end lost 2 bases, and 18 bases lay between the germline ends. CDR3 coding DNA: TGTGCCAGCAGCTCCCCCGTGGGGGGCTTCACAGATACGCAGTATTTT. Translation: CASSSPVGGFTDTQYF.

The chain carries TRBV6-2 or TRBV6-3 and TRBJ2-3, with unresolved D. V was shortened by 1 base and J by 3 bases, with 8 bases between the two germline ends. The CDR3 totals 14 residues. Germline V gene data show CDR1 as MNHEY and CDR2 as SVGEGT. CDR3 nucleotides: TGTGCCAGCAGTTACTTACTTCTAACAGATACGCAGTATTTT. This gives the protein CASSYLLLTDTQYF.

The chain employs TRBV11-2 and TRBJ1-2; TRBD1 might be the D (5 bases). Germline V lookup: CDR1 SGHAT, CDR2 FQNNGV. The CDR3 consists of 13 residues. The V end lost 6 bases, the J end lost 8 bases, and 16 bases lay between the germline ends. The CDR3: CASSPRGASGYTF. CDR3 nucleotide sequence: TGTGCCAGCAGTCCTAGAGGGGCATCGGGCTACACCTTC. Using reference TRBV11-2 and TRBJ1-2 for the parts outside the CDR3, the full variable domain is EAGVAQSPRYKIIEKRQSVAFWCNPISGHATLYWYQQILGQGPKLLIQFQNNGVVDDSQLPKDRFSAERLKGVDSTLKIQPAKLEDSAVYLCASSPRGASGYTFGSGTRLTVV.

There are a few counts of this clonotype. The V and J genes are TRBV6-5 and TRBJ1-2; no clear D gene. The CDR3 length is 15 residues. Germline CDR1 reads MNHEY; CDR2 reads SVGAGI. V lost 7 bases and J 0 bases, leaving 15 bases between the germline ends. The CDR3 DNA sequence: TGTGCCAGCAATGGGAGGCTGCATCCTAACTATGGCTACACCTTC. This translates into CASNGRLHPNYGYTF.

This chain connects TRBV6-5 to TRBJ1-6; D gene ambiguous. The V end was cut by 0 bases, the J end by 14 bases, with 14 bases between. The length of the CDR3 is 14 residues. The germline gives CDR1 MNHEY, CDR2 SVGAGI. CDR3 DNA sequence: TGTGCCAGCAGTTACTCGAAGGGCCACGGGTCCCTCCACTTT. Its protein is CASSYSKGHGSLHF.

This clonotype was seen at least ten times. Here the CDR3 DNA reads TGTGCCAGCAGCTCCCGACTGTACACCGGGGAGCTGTTTTTT. It encodes CASSSRLYTGELFF. The chain combines TRBV7-2 with TRBJ2-2; D gene unclear. The length of the CDR3 is 14 residues. Germline V CDR1 and CDR2: SGHTA, FQGNSA. The V end lost 4 bases, the J end lost 3 bases, and 9 bases lay between the germline ends. The complete variable domain, with remaining parts taken from reference TRBV7-2 and TRBJ2-2, reads GAGVSQSPSNKVTEKGKDVELRCDPISGHTALYWYRQSLGQGLEFLIYFQGNSAPDKSGLPSDRFSAERTGGSVSTLTIQRTQQEDSAVYLCASSSRLYTGELFFGEGSRLTVL.